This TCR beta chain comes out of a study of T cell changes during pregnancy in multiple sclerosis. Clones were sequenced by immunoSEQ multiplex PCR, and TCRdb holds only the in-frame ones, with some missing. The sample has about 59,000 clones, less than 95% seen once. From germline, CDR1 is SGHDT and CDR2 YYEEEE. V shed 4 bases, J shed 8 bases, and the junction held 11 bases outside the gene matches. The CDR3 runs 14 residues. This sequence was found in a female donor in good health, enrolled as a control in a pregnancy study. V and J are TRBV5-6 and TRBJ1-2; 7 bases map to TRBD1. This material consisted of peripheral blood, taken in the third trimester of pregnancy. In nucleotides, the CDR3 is TGTGCCAGCAGCGCACCGACAGGGAAGAGGGGCTACACCTTC. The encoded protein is CASSAPTGKRGYTF.